These 31 T cell receptor beta chains were all obtained from the same sample, sequenced in a study of identical twins. Each CDR3 protein is one row after TCRdb ran MiXCR on the 5' RACE reads. Altogether 690,000 or so distinct CDR3 sequences are present, 8.5% to 9.5% being singletons, with the ten largest covering approximately 0.96%. This sample also belongs to another study, concerning yellow fever vaccine responses in identical twins.

What was sequenced was PBMCs. The receptors were gathered from a young woman in good health.

The chain links TRBV7-9 to TRBJ2-3, with 7 nucleotides matching TRBD2. The CDR3 covers 15 residues. With V trimmed by 3 bases and J by 4 bases, 7 bases remained unmatched. The V gene's germline CDR1 is SEHNR and CDR2 FQNEAQ (reference sequence). The CDR3 is CASSLASGAPDTQYF. In nucleotides, the CDR3 is TGTGCCAGCAGCTTGGCTAGCGGAGCCCCAGATACGCAGTATTTT.

A few counts support this clonotype. The V and J genes are TRBV6-5 and TRBJ2-7; 8 nucleotides match TRBD2. Germline V lookup: CDR1 MNHEY, CDR2 SVGAGI. This CDR3 has 13 residues. V trimming: 2 bases; J trimming: 7 bases; junction bases outside the gene matches: 4. The chain's CDR3 is CASSYTSGAEQYF. As DNA, the CDR3 is TGTGCCAGCAGTTACACTAGCGGAGCAGAGCAGTACTTC.

The V call is TRBV18, the J call TRBJ2-7, with D perhaps TRBD2 (6 bases). V lost 1 base and J lost 3, with 25 bases in between. Germline CDR1 KGHSH, CDR2 LQKENI. There are 19 residues in the CDR3. This CDR3 is CASSPRVSGAIPIFYEQYF. Written as DNA, the CDR3 is TGTGCCAGCTCACCACGGGTGTCGGGAGCTATCCCAATATTCTACGAGCAGTACTTC. Looking up the rest from reference TRBV18 and TRBJ2-7 gives the full variable domain: NAGVMQNPRHLVRRRGQEARLRCSPMKGHSHVYWYRQLPEEGLKFMVYLQKENIIDESGMPKERFSAEFPKEGPSILRIQQVVRGDSAAYFCASSPRVSGAIPIFYEQYFGPGTRLTVT.

This clonotype was seen ten or more times. This chain links TRBV4-3 with TRBJ2-1, with D tentatively TRBD1 (5 bases). The germline CDR1 and CDR2 sequences are LGHNA and YSLEER. Trimming removed 1 base at V and 0 bases at J, with 7 bases between. The CDR3 is made up of 15 amino acids. CDR3 bases: TGCGCCAGCAGCCAAGGGACAAACTCCTACAATGAGCAGTTCTTC. Its translation is CASSQGTNSYNEQFF.

The V and J genes are TRBV15 and TRBJ2-1; D possibly uses TRBD1 or TRBD2 (5 bases each). Germline V gene lookup returns CDR1 LNHNV and CDR2 YYDKDF (reference sequence). The ends were cut back, 1 base at V and 10 bases at J, with 11 bases in the middle. CDR3 length equals 13 residues. Here the CDR3 reads CATSRGGRGEQFF. The CDR3 DNA sequence: TGTGCCACCAGCAGAGGTGGACGGGGCGAGCAGTTCTTC. The full variable domain, with the rest looked up from reference TRBV15 and TRBJ2-1, is DAMVIQNPRYQVTQFGKPVTLSCSQTLNHNVMYWYQQKSSQAPKLLFHYYDKDFNNEADTPDNFQSRRPNTSFCFLDIRSPGLGDTAMYLCATSRGGRGEQFFGPGTRLTVL.

This chain uses TRBV7-2 with TRBJ1-1; perhaps TRBD1 as D (6 bases). The V end lost 4 bases, the J end lost 10 bases, and 22 bases lay between the germline ends. The CDR3 totals 15 residues. Per the germline V gene, CDR1 is SGHTA and CDR2 is FQGNSA. In DNA, the CDR3 is TGTGCCAGCAGCTGGGGGGCCCGGGTCGGGGGTGGAGCTTTCTTT. Residues: CASSWGARVGGGAFF.

This clonotype was found a few times. The chain carries TRBV7-9 and TRBJ2-7; possibly TRBD2 for D (5 bases). The CDR3 contains 15 residues. V gave up 4 bases and J gave up 4 bases, with 17 bases separating them. Germline values: CDR1 SEHNR, CDR2 FQNEAQ (reference sequence). The DNA of the CDR3 is TGTGCCAGCAGCTCTCCGGGAAGGAAACATTACGAGCAGTACTTC. The encoded protein is CASSSPGRKHYEQYF.

The V gene is TRBV9, the J gene TRBJ2-7, with D perhaps matching TRBD1 or TRBD2 (7 bases each). CDR3 size: 17 residues. Germline V gives CDR1 SGDLS, CDR2 YYNGEE. Trimming left V 4 bases short and J 0 bases short, with 20 bases between. The CDR3 loop is CASSSRGQAGPSYEQYF. Written as DNA, the CDR3 is TGTGCCAGCAGCTCTAGGGGGCAAGCGGGGCCCTCCTACGAGCAGTACTTC.

This clonotype was found a few times. The chain couples TRBV3-1 to TRBJ2-1; TRBD2 aligns across 8 bases. J lost 6 bases, V lost 3 bases, and 7 bases had no gene match. CDR1 is LGHDT and CDR2 is YNNKEL in the germline V gene (reference sequence). CDR3 length equals 15 residues. This CDR3 reads CASSHTGLVINEQFF. As DNA, the CDR3 is TGTGCCAGCAGCCACACGGGACTAGTGATCAATGAGCAGTTCTTC.

This clonotype was seen ten or more times. The chain couples TRBV4-3 to TRBJ2-1, with 10 bases identical to TRBD2. The CDR3 spans 15 residues. The germline gives CDR1 LGHNA, CDR2 YSLEER. With 1 base clipped from V and 9 bases from J, the junction kept 6 bases outside the gene matches. The CDR3 spells CASSQGLAGVGEQFF. The CDR3 DNA reads TGCGCCAGCAGCCAAGGGCTAGCGGGAGTTGGTGAGCAGTTCTTC.

This clonotype was seen a few times. This rearrangement joins TRBV12-3 or TRBV12-4 to TRBJ2-7; D not resolved. The CDR3 consists of 12 residues. V lost 8 bases, J lost 7 bases, and 15 bases lay in between. CDR3 DNA sequence: TGTGCCAGCGGACCACAGTATCGGGAGCAGTACTTC. Encoded protein: CASGPQYREQYF.

This clonotype was found a few times. V is TRBV27 and J is TRBJ2-1, with D perhaps given as TRBD1 or TRBD2 (5 bases each). The CDR3 has 16 residues. Germline CDR1 and CDR2: MNHEY and SMNVEV (reference sequence). Trimming pared 2 bases from V and 6 bases from J, leaving 17 bases between. In DNA form, the CDR3 reads TGTGCCAGCAGTTTAGTAGGACGGGGCCTTGGCAATGAGCAGTTCTTC. It codes for CASSLVGRGLGNEQFF.

The V call is TRBV6-5, the J call TRBJ2-5; D not certain. The CDR3 runs to 12 residues. V was clipped by 0 bases and J by 5 bases, with 4 bases between them. The germline V gene has CDR1 MNHEY and CDR2 SVGAGI. CDR3 sequence: CASSYSLETQYF. The CDR3 DNA reads TGTGCCAGCAGTTACTCACTGGAGACCCAGTACTTC.

This clonotype was picked up many times. V and J are TRBV24-1 and TRBJ2-7; 10 bases map to TRBD1. There are 13 residues in the CDR3. V lost 9 bases, J lost 0 bases, and 1 base stayed unmatched. Germline assignment: CDR1 KGHDR and CDR2 SFDVKD. Here the CDR3 DNA reads TGTGCCACCGGGACAGGGGTCTCCTACGAGCAGTACTTC. Amino acids: CATGTGVSYEQYF.

The CDR3 loop reads CASSQDVVSSYEQYF. CDR3 sequence (DNA): TGCGCCAGCAGCCAAGATGTAGTCAGCTCCTACGAGCAGTACTTC. This chain links TRBV4-3 with TRBJ2-7; D remains ambiguous. The length of the CDR3 is 15 residues. The V end was cut by 0 bases, the J end by 0 bases, with 9 bases between. Germline V gene sequence: CDR1 LGHNA, CDR2 YSLEER.

This clonotype was recorded a few times. The rearrangement uses TRBV11-2 and TRBJ2-3; 12 bases are shared with TRBD2. V gave up 3 bases and J gave up 4 bases; unmatched junction bases: 11. From germline, CDR1 is SGHAT and CDR2 FQNNGV. The CDR3 contains 18 residues. The CDR3 DNA reads TGTGCCAGCAGCTTGTATCTAGCGGGAGGGCCTAGCGCAGATACGCAGTATTTT. Residues: CASSLYLAGGPSADTQYF.

This chain joins TRBV20-1 and TRBJ2-1; 9 nucleotides match TRBD2. With V trimmed by 6 bases and J by 1 base, 10 bases remained unmatched. Germline values: CDR1 DFQATT, CDR2 SNEGSKA (reference sequence). The CDR3 has 16 residues. The CDR3: CSAPSTSGLSYNEQFF. CDR3 in DNA: TGCAGTGCCCCTTCGACTAGCGGCCTATCCTACAATGAGCAGTTCTTC.

The rearrangement joins TRBV6-5 to TRBJ2-7; 8 bases fit TRBD1. CDR3 length: 16 residues. V was clipped by 2 bases and J by 5 bases; unmatched bases: 11. Germline V CDR1 and CDR2: MNHEY, SVGAGI. CDR3 sequence reads: CASSYGGTGDKDEQYF. The CDR3 bases are TGTGCCAGCAGTTACGGAGGGACAGGAGATAAGGACGAGCAGTACTTC.

The sample holds many counts of this clonotype. The V gene is TRBV7-2, the J gene TRBJ2-3, with D tentatively TRBD1 (5 bases). The CDR3 contains 13 residues. V lost 3 bases and J lost 6, with 10 bases in between. The germline V gene encodes CDR1 SGHTA and CDR2 FQGNSA. For the CDR3, the DNA is TGTGCCAGCAGCTTCAGGGTCGGTGATACGCAGTATTTT. Translation: CASSFRVGDTQYF. The variable domain in full, with the rest retrieved from reference TRBV7-2 and TRBJ2-3, is GAGVSQSPSNKVTEKGKDVELRCDPISGHTALYWYRQSLGQGLEFLIYFQGNSAPDKSGLPSDRFSAERTGGSVSTLTIQRTQQEDSAVYLCASSFRVGDTQYFGPGTRLTVL.

This clonotype was found a few times. V usage is TRBV14 and J usage is TRBJ2-6; D is uncertain. V lost 8 bases, J lost 0 bases, and 5 bases lay in between. CDR3 length: 13 residues. CDR1 and CDR2 from the germline V gene are SGHDN and FVKESK. The chain's CDR3 is CASGYSGANVLTF. In DNA, the CDR3 is TGTGCCAGCGGGTACTCTGGGGCCAACGTCCTGACTTTC.

The V call is TRBV29-1, the J call TRBJ2-5; D is possibly TRBD1 or TRBD2 (5 bases each). Trimming pared 2 bases from V and 5 bases from J, leaving 18 bases between. This CDR3 contains 15 residues. Germline CDR1 is SQVTM and CDR2 is ANQGSEA. The DNA of the CDR3 is TGCAGCGTTGAACTCCGGGACGTATTTGAGGAGACCCAGTACTTC. It translates to CSVELRDVFEETQYF.

This clonotype was recorded at least ten times. The chain carries TRBV29-1 and TRBJ2-2, with 13 bases that match TRBD2. J lost 0 bases, V lost 5 bases, and 6 bases had no gene match. The CDR3 has 17 amino acids. Germline CDR1 SQVTM, CDR2 ANQGSEA. CDR3 in DNA: TGCAGCGTTAAAGGACTAGCGGGGGCCTCGAACACCGGGGAGCTGTTTTTT. This translates into CSVKGLAGASNTGELFF.

A few counts support this clonotype. The gene calls are TRBV18 and TRBJ2-1; TRBD2 matches 10 bases. Looked up from germline, CDR1 is KGHSH and CDR2 is LQKENI. The V gene end was trimmed by 0 bases and the J gene end by 7 bases; junction bases not matched to a gene: 12. The length of the CDR3 is 18 residues. In DNA form, the CDR3 reads TGTGCCAGCTCACCACCGAATGACCAGCGGGAGGGGATAAATGAGCAGTTCTTC. Protein sequence: CASSPPNDQREGINEQFF.

The rearrangement links TRBV9 to TRBJ1-4, with 8 bases lining up with TRBD1. CDR1 is SGDLS and CDR2 is YYNGEE in the germline V gene. The CDR3 loop spans 14 amino acids. V lost 3 bases to trimming and J lost 7 bases; unmatched junction nucleotides: 5. The CDR3 coding sequence is TGTGCCAGCAGCGCAGGGGGCTCAGGTGAAAAACTGTTTTTT. This translates into CASSAGGSGEKLFF.

This clonotype occurred a few times. The rearrangement joins TRBV12-3 or TRBV12-4 to TRBJ2-7, with D perhaps TRBD2 (6 bases). The ends were cut back, 2 bases at V and 5 bases at J, with 13 bases in the middle. This CDR3 spans 14 amino acids. As DNA, the CDR3 is TGTGCCAGCAGTTTATTGGAGGGCCAAGACGAGCAGTACTTC. Its translation: CASSLLEGQDEQYF.

The sample holds many counts of this clonotype. The chain carries TRBV15 and TRBJ2-1; 8 bases match TRBD2. There are 18 residues in the CDR3. Trimming at V came to 0 bases and at J to 0 bases, leaving 7 bases not matched to a gene. Germline V gene data show CDR1 as LNHNV and CDR2 as YYDKDF (reference sequence). The CDR3 coding sequence is TGTGCCACCAGCAGAGATTCGGCGAGCGGGAGCTCCTACAATGAGCAGTTCTTC. As protein: CATSRDSASGSSYNEQFF.

V gene TRBV6-5 combines with J gene TRBJ2-1, with a weak D call TRBD2 (5 bases). CDR1 is MNHEY and CDR2 is SVGAGI in the germline V gene. Trimming stripped 0 bases from V and 6 bases from J, with 9 bases between. CDR3 size: 14 residues. The CDR3 DNA is TGTGCCAGCAGTTACTCCGGAGGTGTCAATGAGCAGTTCTTC. Amino acids: CASSYSGGVNEQFF.

The chain links TRBV20-1 to TRBJ2-7; 7 bases agree with TRBD1. The junction had 10 bases not matched to a gene; V was cut back by 3 bases and J by 2 bases. Germline V CDR1 and CDR2: DFQATT, SNEGSKA (reference sequence). The CDR3 consists of 15 residues. CDR3 amino acids: CSASRGWGQPYEQYF. Written as DNA, the CDR3 is TGCAGTGCTAGCCGGGGATGGGGACAGCCCTACGAGCAGTACTTC.

Here the CDR3 reads CASSYRQTSNYGYTF. CDR3 bases: TGTGCCAGCAGCTACCGACAGACCTCTAACTATGGCTACACCTTC. V usage is TRBV7-9 and J usage is TRBJ1-2, with D tentatively TRBD1 (5 bases). This CDR3 spans 15 amino acids. The V end was cut by 4 bases, the J end by 0 bases, with 12 bases between. The V gene's germline CDR1 is SEHNR and CDR2 FQNEAQ (reference sequence).

The chain carries TRBV18 and TRBJ2-7; D is undetermined. Germline V gene data show CDR1 as KGHSH and CDR2 as LQKENI. The V end was cut by 3 bases, the J end by 3 bases, with 12 bases between. The CDR3 has 14 residues. The CDR3 here is CASSPTPINYEQYF. For the CDR3, the DNA is TGTGCCAGCTCACCGACACCCATTAACTACGAGCAGTACTTC.

This clonotype was seen more than once but under ten times. The chain is built from TRBV4-1 and TRBJ2-3; D possibly corresponds to TRBD2 (7 bases). Germline-derived CDR1 and CDR2 are MGHRA and YSYEKL. This CDR3 has 15 amino acids. The V end lost 1 base, the J end lost 4 bases, and 12 bases lay between the germline ends. CDR3: CASSQGGGAADTQYF. The CDR3 bases are TGCGCCAGCAGCCAAGGGGGGGGGGCCGCAGATACGCAGTATTTT.